Following are 9 T cell receptor beta chains from one sample sequenced in a study of cytomegalovirus exposure and HLA in healthy donors. The primer mix had 60 Vbeta and 13 Jbeta primers. Method: immunoSEQ multiplex PCR; TCRdb's copy keeps in-frame clones and lacks some. The sample yields around 150,000 clones, 65% to 80% seen once. What was sequenced was PBMCs. Receptors were obtained from a human donor in good health.

The gene calls are TRBV28 and TRBJ2-7, with D possibly TRBD2 on 6 matching bases. Germline V CDR1 and CDR2: MDHEN, SYDVKM. V lost 5 bases, J lost 12 bases, and 29 bases lay in between. The CDR3 is made up of 16 amino acids. The CDR3 loop is CASSEFPPRDSDSGYF. CDR3 DNA sequence: TGTGCCAGCAGTGAGTTCCCTCCCCGGGACTCGGATTCGGGGTACTTC.

The genes are TRBV5-1 and TRBJ1-5; D gene unclear. The CDR3 consists of 13 residues. Trimming removed 5 bases at V and 6 bases at J, with 12 bases between. CDR1 SGHRS and CDR2 YFSETQ come from the germline V gene. The CDR3 spells CASSQLPAQPQHF. CDR3 coding DNA: TGCGCCAGCAGTCAACTCCCCGCTCAGCCCCAGCATTTT. Combining the CDR3 with reference TRBV5-1 and TRBJ1-5 gives the whole variable domain KAGVTQTPRYLIKTRGQQVTLSCSPISGHRSVSWYQQTPGQGLQFLFEYFSETQRNKGNFPGRFSGRQFSNSRSEMNVSTLELGDSALYLCASSQLPAQPQHFGDGTRLSIL.

The V gene is TRBV23-1, the J gene TRBJ2-7, with 11 nucleotides matching TRBD1. TRBV23-1 is reported as an ORF; its role is uncertain. This CDR3 contains 15 residues. The V gene end was trimmed by 2 bases and the J gene end by 6 bases; junction bases not matched to a gene: 6. CDR3 nucleotides: TGCGCCAGCAGTCAAGGGACCGGGACAGGGGGCGAGCAGTACTTC. It yields the protein CASSQGTGTGGEQYF.

The CDR3 region is CASSSGGQGLYGYTF. CDR3 nucleotides: TGTGCCAGCAGCTCCGGGGGACAGGGTCTCTATGGCTACACCTTC. The chain is built from TRBV7-9 and TRBJ1-2, with 9 bases identical to TRBD1. Germline values: CDR1 SEHNR, CDR2 FQNEAQ (reference sequence). The CDR3 runs 15 residues. V dropped 4 bases and J dropped 4; count of bases not matched to a gene: 7. The entire variable domain, with the rest obtained from reference TRBV7-9 and TRBJ1-2, is as follows: DTGVSQNPRHKITKRGQNVTFRCDPISEHNRLYWYRQTLGQGPEFLTYFQNEAQLEKSRLLSDRFSAERPKGSFSTLEIQRTEQGDSAMYLCASSSGGQGLYGYTFGSGTRLTVV.

This clone was recorded a few times. This chain links TRBV5-5 with TRBJ2-7, with D perhaps TRBD2 (5 bases). With 4 bases removed from V and 6 bases from J, the gap between germline ends came to 11 bases. CDR1 and CDR2 (germline): SGHKS, YYEKEE (reference sequence). The CDR3 spans 12 residues. CDR3 protein: CASSPPGSEQYF. CDR3 coding DNA: TGTGCCAGCAGCCCCCCGGGGTCCGAGCAGTACTTC.

This clone was seen only once. The V call is TRBV6-5, the J call TRBJ1-5, with 8 bases lining up with TRBD1. CDR3 size: 15 residues. The germline V gene has CDR1 MNHEY and CDR2 SVGAGI. J was trimmed by 1 base and V by 6 bases; bases with no gene match: 5. CDR3 region: CASRQGEMSNQPQHF. The CDR3 nucleotides read TGTGCCAGCAGACAGGGGGAAATGAGCAATCAGCCCCAGCATTTT.

This chain links TRBV6-6 with TRBJ1-3; TRBD1 aligns across 7 bases. This CDR3 is built from 16 residues. Trimming at V came to 6 bases and at J to 1 base, leaving 9 bases not matched to a gene. CDR1 MNHNY and CDR2 SVGAGI come from the germline V gene (reference sequence). CDR3 nucleotide sequence: TGTGCCAGCAGAACGGGACAGTATCTTTCTGGAAACACCATATATTTT. Amino acid sequence: CASRTGQYLSGNTIYF.

The chain carries TRBV5-4 and TRBJ2-1, with a weak D call TRBD1 (6 bases). V was clipped by 0 bases and J by 2 bases, with 9 bases between them. The CDR3 has 15 residues. CDR1 and CDR2 (germline): SGHNT, YYREEE (reference sequence). The CDR3 nucleotides are TGTGCCAGCAGCTTGGGGCAGGGGCCCTACAATGAGCAGTTCTTC. Protein sequence: CASSLGQGPYNEQFF.

The sample holds a few counts of this clone. The J gene is TRBJ2-5, the V gene TRBV11-3; TRBD2 matches 11 bases. The length of the CDR3 is 16 residues. Trimming took 5 bases from V and 0 from J; bases not matched to a gene: 5. The V gene's germline CDR1 is SGHNT and CDR2 YENEEA. CDR3 in DNA: TGTGCCAGCAGCCCCAGACTAGCGGGATACCAAGAGACCCAGTACTTC. Amino acid sequence: CASSPRLAGYQETQYF.